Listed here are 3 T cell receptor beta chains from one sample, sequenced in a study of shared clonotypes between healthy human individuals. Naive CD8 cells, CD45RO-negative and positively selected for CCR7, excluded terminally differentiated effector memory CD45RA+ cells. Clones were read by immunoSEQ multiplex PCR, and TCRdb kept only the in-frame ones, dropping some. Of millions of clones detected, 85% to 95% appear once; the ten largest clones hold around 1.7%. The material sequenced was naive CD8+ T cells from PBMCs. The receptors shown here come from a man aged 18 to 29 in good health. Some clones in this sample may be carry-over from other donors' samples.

The CDR3 DNA follows: TGTGCCAGTAGTCTCTCAGGCTCTGGGGCCAACGTCCTGACTTTC. As protein: CASSLSGSGANVLTF. J is TRBJ2-6 and V is TRBV19, with D unclear. Per the germline V gene, CDR1 is LNHDA and CDR2 is SQIVND (reference sequence). This CDR3 comprises 15 residues. V lost 5 bases and J lost 0, with 8 bases in between.

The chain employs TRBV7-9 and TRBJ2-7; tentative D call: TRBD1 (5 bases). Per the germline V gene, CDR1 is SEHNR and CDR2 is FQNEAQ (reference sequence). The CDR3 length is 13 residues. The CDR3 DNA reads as TGTGCAAGCCAGGGTGCCCCCGCCTACGAGCAGTACTTC. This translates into CASQGAPAYEQYF.

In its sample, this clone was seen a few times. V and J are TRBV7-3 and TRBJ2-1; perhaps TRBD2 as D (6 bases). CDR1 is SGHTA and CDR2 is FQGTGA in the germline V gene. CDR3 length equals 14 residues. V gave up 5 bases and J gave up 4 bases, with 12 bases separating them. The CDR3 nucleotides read TGTGCCAGCAGCCCGATGGGGGGTTACAATGAGCAGTTCTTC. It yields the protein CASSPMGGYNEQFF.